Sequencing of this T cell receptor beta chain was carried out in a study of long-term antiretroviral therapy in people with HIV. Overall study findings and caveats: ART-treated samples gained diversity yet remained below transplant donor controls. Compared with controls, HIV repertoires showed narrower CDR3 length ranges. It was not possible to obtain data on ART adherence, viral resistance or therapy changes.

An immunoSEQ assay, version v3.0, was performed at survey level. The repertoire was sequenced with immunoSEQ multiplex PCR; TCRdb's copy has only in-frame clones and lacks some. Here the sample spans fewer than 30,000 clones, about 80% being singletons. The CDR3 contains 13 residues. V was trimmed by 3 bases and J by 5 bases, leaving 8 bases between them. CDR1 and CDR2 (germline): KGHSH, LQKENI. Only one count was recorded for this clone. Its target is not known. Samples held about 0.85-10 million cryopreserved PBMC, and DNA extraction followed. This clonotype originated in a young man with HIV. Sequenced here: unsorted PBMCs, sampled 4.4 years after starting antiretroviral therapy. This chain joins TRBV18 and TRBJ1-5, with D unresolved. CDR3 in DNA: TGTGCCAGCTCACCCCTAAGTGATCAGCCCCAGCATTTT. It encodes CASSPLSDQPQHF.